This T cell receptor (beta chain) was documented in a study of T cell responses to AZD1222 COVID-19 vaccine. Study-level results: Clonal diversity was possibly underestimated, and white British individuals and females predominated among donors. The peak T cell response came first, and repertoires were sampled only after it. Of spike-specific TCRs, nearly half reportedly target regions left unmutated in variants.

The table came from immunoSEQ multiplex PCR; TCRdb's copy has only in-frame clones and leaves some out. The sample holds 150,000 to 200,000 clones, 85% to 95% seen once. This clone has a single count. The antigen is not known. The sample contains more than one DNA sequence encoding this CDR3. The germline V and J ends were trimmed by 2 bases and 3 bases, with 8 bases remaining between them. Germline V gene lookup returns CDR1 SGHDT and CDR2 YYEEEE. The CDR3 sequence is 13 residues long. Sequenced material: peripheral blood, taken on day 0 of AZD1222 vaccination. The sequence was obtained from an adult in good health. V gene TRBV5-6 combines with J gene TRBJ1-2; TRBD1 might be the D (6 bases). Written as DNA, the CDR3 is TGTGCCAGCAGCTTATCAGGGGACTATGGCTACACCTTC. It yields the protein CASSLSGDYGYTF.